The 26 T cell receptor beta chains below were found in one sample sequenced in a study of blood T cell repertoires in COVID-19. The protocol was immunoSEQ multiplex PCR, while the TCRdb copy is restricted to in-frame clones and leaves out a portion. The sample consists of hundreds of thousands of clones, 85% to 90% of them appearing once. Sequenced sample: peripheral blood. All receptors come from a woman in her thirties with COVID-19, enrolled during active disease.

V is TRBV28 and J is TRBJ2-1, with D possibly matching TRBD2 (6 bases). Trimming cost V 3 bases and J 7 bases, with 16 bases left between them. The CDR3 loop spans 15 amino acids. CDR1 MDHEN and CDR2 SYDVKM come from the germline V gene. The CDR3 sequence is CASSFRGLGSNEQFF. CDR3 sequence (DNA): TGTGCCAGCAGTTTTCGGGGGTTAGGGTCAAATGAGCAGTTCTTC. Combining the CDR3 with reference TRBV28 and TRBJ2-1 gives the whole variable domain DVKVTQSSRYLVKRTGEKVFLECVQDMDHENMFWYRQDPGLGLRLIYFSYDVKMKEKGDIPEGYSVSREKKERFSLILESASTNQTSMYLCASSFRGLGSNEQFFGPGTRLTVL.

The J gene is TRBJ1-6, the V gene TRBV4-1, with D tentatively TRBD1 (5 bases). Germline V gene sequence: CDR1 MGHRA, CDR2 YSYEKL. Trimming took 0 bases from V and 9 from J, leaving 12 bases between them. This CDR3 comprises 15 residues. CDR3 region: CASSQEQGSASPLHF. In DNA, the CDR3 is TGCGCCAGCAGCCAAGAGCAGGGTTCGGCTTCACCCCTCCACTTT.

V is TRBV2 and J is TRBJ1-3; TRBD1 matches 8 bases. Germline CDR1 SNHLY, CDR2 FYNNEI. CDR3 length equals 15 residues. The ends lost 7 bases at V and 6 bases at J; junction bases unmatched: 11. CDR3 sequence reads: CASISWAGGSNTIYF. In DNA form, the CDR3 reads TGTGCCAGCATCTCGTGGGCAGGGGGCTCAAACACCATATATTTT. The entire variable domain, with the rest obtained from reference TRBV2 and TRBJ1-3, is as follows: EPEVTQTPSHQVTQMGQEVILRCVPISNHLYFYWYRQILGQKVEFLVSFYNNEISEKSEIFDDQFSVERPDGSNFTLKIRSTKLEDSAMYFCASISWAGGSNTIYFGEGSWLTVV.

The rearrangement links TRBV5-4 to TRBJ2-7, with D unresolved. Trimming removed 2 bases at V and 3 bases at J, with 9 bases between. The CDR3 runs 13 residues. CDR1 SGHNT and CDR2 YYREEE come from the germline V gene (reference sequence). This CDR3 is CASSFGTDYEQYF. CDR3 DNA sequence: TGTGCCAGCAGCTTTGGAACAGACTACGAGCAGTACTTC. Full variable domain (remainder filled in from reference TRBV5-4 and TRBJ2-7): ETGVTQSPTHLIKTRGQQVTLRCSSQSGHNTVSWYQQALGQGPQFIFQYYREEENGRGNFPPRFSGLQFPNYSSELNVNALELDDSALYLCASSFGTDYEQYFGPGTRLTVT.

V is TRBV2 and J is TRBJ1-2, with 9 nucleotides matching TRBD1. Germline trimming cut 5 bases from V and 8 bases from J; bases unmatched to any gene: 6. CDR1 is SNHLY, CDR2 FYNNEI, per germline. The CDR3 totals 13 residues. This chain's CDR3 is CASSLQGAPGYTF. CDR3 nucleotide sequence: TGTGCCAGCAGTCTACAGGGGGCGCCGGGCTACACCTTC.

The V and J genes are TRBV2 and TRBJ2-3; 8 bases fit TRBD2. The CDR3 is made up of 16 amino acids. CDR1 is SNHLY and CDR2 is FYNNEI in the germline V gene. With V trimmed by 1 base and J by 5 bases, 8 bases remained unmatched. The CDR3 sequence: CASSEDAAGGLDTQYF. The CDR3 DNA follows: TGTGCCAGCAGTGAAGATGCGGCGGGGGGACTAGATACGCAGTATTTT.

This clone was found once. The chain joins TRBV11-2 to TRBJ2-5; D is ambiguous. Looked up from germline, CDR1 is SGHAT and CDR2 is FQNNGV. The CDR3 has 11 residues. V was shortened by 3 bases and J by 5 bases, with 4 bases between the two germline ends. This chain's CDR3 is CASSFGETQYF. The CDR3, as DNA: TGTGCCAGCAGCTTCGGGGAGACCCAGTACTTC.

The chain uses TRBV6-5 and TRBJ1-2; tentative D call: TRBD1 (5 bases). Trimming took off 6 bases at V and 5 bases at J, with 13 bases between the two ends. Germline CDR1 and CDR2: MNHEY and SVGAGI. There are 13 residues in the CDR3. The CDR3 loop reads CASRNGGEYGYTF. As DNA, the CDR3 is TGTGCCAGCAGAAACGGGGGGGAATATGGCTACACCTTC.

V usage is TRBV25-1 and J usage is TRBJ1-2, with a weak D call TRBD1 (5 bases). This CDR3 contains 14 residues. The germline V gene encodes CDR1 MGHDK and CDR2 SYGVNS. Trimming took off 2 bases at V and 7 bases at J, with 14 bases between the two ends. The CDR3 protein is CASSEQGSWSGYTF. CDR3 bases: TGTGCCAGCAGTGAACAGGGCAGTTGGAGTGGCTACACCTTC.

V gene TRBV19 combines with J gene TRBJ2-1; possibly TRBD1 for D (5 bases). Deletions cut 5 bases from V and 3 bases from J, with 5 bases between. In germline, CDR1 is LNHDA, CDR2 SQIVND (reference sequence). The CDR3 extends over 12 amino acids. CDR3 in amino acids: CASSDSYNEQFF. As DNA, the CDR3 is TGTGCCAGTAGTGACAGCTACAATGAGCAGTTCTTC.

In its sample, this clone was seen a few times. The gene calls are TRBV6-5 and TRBJ1-2; no reliable D call. The V end was cut by 8 bases, the J end by 4 bases, with 5 bases between. The germline V gene encodes CDR1 MNHEY and CDR2 SVGAGI. The CDR3 spans 10 residues. In DNA form, the CDR3 reads TGTGCCAGCGGAGTCTATGGCTACACCTTC. Residues: CASGVYGYTF.

The chain couples TRBV5-6 to TRBJ2-2; 8 positions match TRBD2. CDR3 size: 13 residues. Unmatched junction bases numbered 0, after V lost 4 bases and J lost 4 bases. Germline V lookup: CDR1 SGHDT, CDR2 YYEEEE. CDR3: CASSGTSTGELFF. CDR3 nucleotide sequence: TGTGCCAGCAGCGGGACTAGCACCGGGGAGCTGTTTTTT.

This clone has only a few counts. The chain recombines TRBV6-2 or TRBV6-3 with TRBJ2-3; D uncertain. The V end lost 4 bases, the J end lost 0 bases, and 11 bases lay between the germline ends. The CDR3 covers 15 residues. CDR1 and CDR2 from the germline V gene are MNHEY and SVGEGT. CDR3 sequence (DNA): TGTGCCAGCAGTTTTCCCCTTGAGAGCACAGATACGCAGTATTTT. Translating it yields CASSFPLESTDTQYF.

This sequence joins TRBV6-5 and TRBJ1-1; possibly TRBD1 for D (6 bases). The V end was cut by 5 bases, the J end by 6 bases, with 13 bases between. The CDR3 extends over 13 amino acids. Per germline, CDR1 MNHEY and CDR2 SVGAGI. The DNA for the CDR3 is TGTGCCAGCAGTCCACGGGACAAGGCTGAAGCTTTCTTT. Encoded protein: CASSPRDKAEAFF.

J is TRBJ1-5 and V is TRBV24-1, with D possibly TRBD1 on 5 matching bases. The CDR3 runs 13 residues. V shed 9 bases and J shed 7 bases, with 15 bases lying between them. From germline, CDR1 is KGHDR and CDR2 SFDVKD. The CDR3 loop reads CATSAGLEQPQHF. For the CDR3, the DNA is TGTGCCACCTCAGCAGGGTTGGAGCAGCCCCAGCATTTT.

This chain joins TRBV4-1 and TRBJ2-3; 8 nucleotides agree with TRBD2. V lost 2 bases, J lost 9 bases, and 1 base stayed unmatched. Germline V gene data show CDR1 as MGHRA and CDR2 as YSYEKL. The CDR3 consists of 12 residues. The CDR3 DNA reads as TGCGCCAGCAGCCAATTAGCGGGAACGCAGTATTTT. Residues: CASSQLAGTQYF.

J is TRBJ1-4 and V is TRBV6-5, with 9 bases matching TRBD1. Germline-derived CDR1 and CDR2 are MNHEY and SVGAGI. The CDR3 length is 14 residues. With V trimmed by 2 bases and J by 13 bases, 8 bases remained unmatched. Here the CDR3 reads CASSYAGQGQRLFF. For the CDR3, the DNA is TGTGCCAGCAGTTACGCGGGACAGGGTCAAAGACTGTTTTTT.

The chain carries TRBV19 and TRBJ1-1; D gene ambiguous. CDR3 length equals 12 residues. V was clipped by 6 bases and J by 6 bases, with 11 bases between them. Germline-derived CDR1 and CDR2 are LNHDA and SQIVND (reference sequence). CDR3 region: CASRLGAAEAFF. The CDR3, as DNA: TGTGCCAGTAGGTTAGGCGCGGCTGAAGCTTTCTTT.

The chain carries TRBV5-1 and TRBJ2-5; the match to TRBD2 covers 7 bases. The germline V gene has CDR1 SGHRS and CDR2 YFSETQ. J lost 1 base, V lost 5 bases, and 2 bases had no gene match. The CDR3 is 13 amino acids. The chain's CDR3 is CASSWGGQETQYF. CDR3 bases: TGCGCCAGCAGTTGGGGGGGCCAAGAGACCCAGTACTTC.

The J gene is TRBJ1-6, the V gene TRBV28; TRBD1 matches 10 bases. Germline CDR1 is MDHEN and CDR2 is SYDVKM. The junction had 5 bases not matched to a gene; V was cut back by 8 bases and J by 7 bases. The CDR3 is made up of 14 amino acids. CDR3 nucleotide sequence: TGTGCCAGCCTAGCGGGACAGGGGAATTCACCCCTCCACTTT. Translation gives CASLAGQGNSPLHF.

The chain links TRBV5-8 to TRBJ2-5, with TRBD2 matching over 16 bases. The CDR3 runs 17 residues. CDR1 and CDR2 (germline): SGHTS, YDEGEE. V shed 4 bases and J 1 base; nucleotides not matched to a gene: 4. The CDR3 reads CASSPGLAGGAQETQYF. Here the CDR3 DNA reads TGTGCCAGCAGCCCGGGACTAGCGGGGGGGGCCCAAGAGACCCAGTACTTC.

This chain uses TRBV19 with TRBJ2-7; D remains unclear. Deletions cut 8 bases from V and 5 bases from J, with 16 bases between. This CDR3 contains 13 residues. Germline V CDR1 and CDR2: LNHDA, SQIVND (reference sequence). For the CDR3, the DNA is TGTGCCAGTTCATCTTATGGCCATCACGAGCAGTACTTC. It codes for CASSSYGHHEQYF.

Here the CDR3 reads CASSLEGLEETQYF. CDR3 sequence (DNA): TGTGCCAGCAGCTTAGAAGGCCTAGAAGAGACCCAGTACTTC. The chain has TRBV11-2 and TRBJ2-5; D remains ambiguous. Germline loops: CDR1 SGHAT, CDR2 FQNNGV. V gave up 0 bases and J gave up 3 bases, with 8 bases separating them. This CDR3 region has 14 residues.

V is TRBV28 and J is TRBJ1-5; 8 bases match TRBD1. Germline V CDR1 and CDR2: MDHEN, SYDVKM. The CDR3 spans 13 residues. Unmatched junction bases numbered 2, after V lost 6 bases and J lost 4 bases. The CDR3 here is CASRRQGNQPQHF. CDR3 bases: TGTGCCAGCAGGCGACAGGGGAATCAGCCCCAGCATTTT.

This sequence joins TRBV5-6 and TRBJ1-2; TRBD1 aligns across 7 bases. Losses at the gene ends were 3 bases for V and 8 bases for J; bases not matched to a gene: 7. The CDR3 length is 13 residues. CDR1 is SGHDT and CDR2 is YYEEEE in the germline V gene. The CDR3 spells CASSSMTGIGYTF. The CDR3 bases are TGTGCCAGCAGCTCGATGACAGGGATCGGCTACACCTTC.

V usage is TRBV19 and J usage is TRBJ1-6, with 9 bases lining up with TRBD1. This CDR3 is 14 amino acids long. Germline V gives CDR1 LNHDA, CDR2 SQIVND (reference sequence). J was trimmed by 7 bases and V by 4 bases; bases with no gene match: 2. The CDR3, as DNA: TGTGCCAGTAGTAAGGACAGGGGAAATTCACCCCTCCACTTT. This encodes CASSKDRGNSPLHF.